The rows below give T cell receptor beta chains drawn from one sample of a study of OX40 agonist ivuxolimab in advanced cancers. Measured with immunoSEQ multiplex PCR; TCRdb has only the in-frame clones, and not every one. The profile shows 150,000 to 190,000 clones, roughly 92% of them singletons. Sequences were derived from CD4+ or CD8+ T cells sorted from blood, sampled in a trial of the OX40 agonist ivuxolimab. These receptors came from an adult with an advanced solid tumor such as melanoma, head and neck, liver or kidney cancer. CDR3s include the opening cysteine and the closing phenylalanine or tryptophan. Some rows mark clone size as missing; the rest say once, few, many or name a class of expanded clone.

V gene	J gene	clone size	CDR3 length	CDR3 protein
TRBV9	TRBJ1-1	.	14	CASSAISSNTEAFF
TRBV2	TRBJ2-5	.	12	CASTGPQETQYF
TRBV28	TRBJ2-7	.	14	CASGVTGEGYEQYF
TRBV19	TRBJ2-2	.	12	CASSPSTGELFF
TRBV28	TRBJ1-2	.	16	CASSPNTWGQGPGYTF
TRBV6-6	TRBJ2-1	.	15	CASSYSLGRRNEQFF
TRBV18	TRBJ2-6	.	17	CASSPPTGSSGANVLTF
TRBV10-3	TRBJ2-2	.	16	CAISPFVGSNTGELFF
TRBV5-4	TRBJ2-3	.	15	CASSRTGTDTDTQYF
TRBV27	TRBJ2-7	.	15	CASSFLAGQSYEQYF
TRBV2	TRBJ2-5	.	14	CASSQGAQRETQYF
TRBV10-1	TRBJ1-2	.	12	CAIRARSHGYTF
TRBV7-9	TRBJ2-1	.	15	CASSLMGGGFNEQFF
TRBV19	TRBJ1-1	.	14	CASSRAGRGTEAFF
TRBV7-2	TRBJ2-4	.	15	CASSSYTGAKNIQYF
TRBV4-2	TRBJ1-2	.	17	CASSQDQGQGRTYGYTF
TRBV18	TRBJ2-2	once	15	CASSLGGGNTGELFF
TRBV18	TRBJ2-3	.	18	CASSPPTGWPTIPDTQYF
TRBV18	TRBJ2-7	.	13	CASSPSRESEQYF
TRBV5-1	TRBJ2-5	.	16	CASSLAGQGATETQYF
TRBV5-4	TRBJ2-5	.	15	CASSPFTKGGETQYF
TRBV25-1	TRBJ1-2	.	11	CASGAGYGYTF
TRBV18	TRBJ1-1	once	13	CASSPPGNTEAFF
TRBV9	TRBJ2-5	once	13	CASSVPGEETQYF
TRBV28	TRBJ2-7	.	15	CASSLPQGARNEQYF
TRBV19	TRBJ1-1	.	14	CASSRDRGNTEAFF
TRBV2	TRBJ2-2	once	16	CASSGRLAGGGGELFF
TRBV11-2	TRBJ2-7	.	17	CASSLDHGRAGAYEQYF
TRBV23-1	TRBJ1-5	.	19	CASSQGVHLVWGQSWPQHF
TRBV10-3	TRBJ1-3	.	16	CAISGGRKDSGNTIYF
TRBV7-2	TRBJ2-6	.	16	CASSLTAGAGANVLTF
TRBV7-2	TRBJ1-3	.	14	CASSPEHSGNTIYF
TRBV28	TRBJ2-1	.	15	CASSFTGLGNNEQFF
TRBV5-1	TRBJ1-1	.	14	CASRGDRSDTEAFF
TRBV6-1	TRBJ2-7	.	13	CASSERQAYEQYF